Below, 27 T cell receptor beta chains from the same sample are listed, as sequenced in a study of blood T cell repertoires in COVID-19 (dated by TCRdb to about 2020). The library was made by the immunoSEQ multiplex PCR assay. The table was pulled from immuneACCESS by TCRdb, which kept in-frame rearrangements only. Such tables lose some clones; where checked, under half of the loss comes from unresolved V genes, and the rest has no known cause. This sample has roughly 140,000 clones in its table, and approximately 90% of those were observed once. Approximately 2.4% of the sample goes to the ten largest clones. Specimen: peripheral blood. The receptor source for this set is a woman aged 70 to 79 with acute or convalescent COVID-19.

This clone was detected once. This chain joins TRBV28 and TRBJ1-2; 12 bases match TRBD1. CDR3 length equals 16 residues. Germline trimming cut 1 base from V and 5 bases from J; bases unmatched to any gene: 5. From germline, CDR1 is MDHEN and CDR2 SYDVKM. The CDR3 reads CASSLSGTGGDYGYTF. CDR3 DNA: TGTGCCAGCAGTTTATCAGGGACAGGGGGCGATTATGGCTACACCTTC.

V usage is TRBV2 and J usage is TRBJ2-5; 15 bases are a match to TRBD2. Germline V CDR1 and CDR2: SNHLY, FYNNEI. This CDR3 has 18 residues. Trimming cost V 3 bases and J 5 bases; bases outside gene matches: 10. This CDR3 is CASSDSGLAGGVGETQYF. The CDR3 bases are TGTGCCAGCAGTGACTCGGGACTAGCGGGGGGAGTGGGTGAGACCCAGTACTTC. Drawing the rest from reference TRBV2 and TRBJ2-5, the complete variable domain is EPEVTQTPSHQVTQMGQEVILRCVPISNHLYFYWYRQILGQKVEFLVSFYNNEISEKSEIFDDQFSVERPDGSNFTLKIRSTKLEDSAMYFCASSDSGLAGGVGETQYFGPGTRLLVL.

In its sample, this clone was seen a few times. V is TRBV11-1 and J is TRBJ1-2, with D unresolved. V was shortened by 3 bases and J by 12 bases, with 23 bases between the two germline ends. CDR1 and CDR2 from the germline V gene are SGHAT and FQDESV (reference sequence). This CDR3 has 15 amino acids. The CDR3 DNA follows: TGTGCCAGCAGCTTTTCCATGCAAGTTCCGGGTATCCACACCTTC. Translation gives CASSFSMQVPGIHTF.

The rearrangement uses TRBV5-8 and TRBJ1-2, with TRBD1 matching 7 bases. Germline V CDR1 and CDR2: SGHTS, YDEGEE. Trimming took 4 bases from V and 6 from J; bases not matched to a gene: 12. The CDR3 has 15 residues. Written as DNA, the CDR3 is TGTGCCAGCAGCCCCGAGGGGGCTATCTACAATGGCTACACCTTC. Its translation: CASSPEGAIYNGYTF.

This sequence joins TRBV28 and TRBJ1-2; a possible D gene is TRBD1 (6 bases). Deletions cut 7 bases from V and 4 bases from J, with 13 bases between. CDR1 and CDR2 from the germline V gene are MDHEN and SYDVKM. The CDR3 length is 13 residues. DNA for the CDR3: TGTGCCAGCATGGGGGGGCTAGGCTATGGCTACACCTTC. This encodes CASMGGLGYGYTF.

This chain connects TRBV5-1 to TRBJ2-1; D gene unclear. V gave up 5 bases and J gave up 8 bases, with 17 bases separating them. This CDR3 region has 14 residues. The germline CDR1 and CDR2 sequences are SGHRS and YFSETQ. CDR3 DNA sequence: TGCGCCAGCAGAAACTTTGGCGGATATGATGAGCAGTTCTTC. It yields the protein CASRNFGGYDEQFF.

The V gene is TRBV7-2, the J gene TRBJ1-1; weak D call: TRBD1 (5 bases). V was pared by 2 bases and J by 0 bases, with 10 bases between. The CDR3 is made up of 15 amino acids. CDR1 SGHTA and CDR2 FQGNSA come from the germline V gene. The CDR3 region is CASSLIGRVNTEAFF. For the CDR3, the DNA is TGTGCCAGCAGCTTAATTGGCAGGGTGAACACTGAAGCTTTCTTT.

The rearrangement uses TRBV9 and TRBJ1-2; the D gene is possibly TRBD1 (5 bases). Germline V gives CDR1 SGDLS, CDR2 YYNGEE. CDR3 length equals 16 residues. V dropped 3 bases and J dropped 4 bases, with 19 bases sitting between them. DNA for the CDR3: TGTGCCAGCAGCGGGCCTGACAGCGTAAACCCCTATGGCTACACCTTC. It translates to CASSGPDSVNPYGYTF.

This clone is a singleton in its sample. This chain uses TRBV6-4 with TRBJ1-1, with no clear D. CDR3 length equals 13 residues. Germline-derived CDR1 and CDR2 are MRHNA and SNTAGT. The V and J ends lost 2 bases and 8 bases respectively, with 12 bases between them. The CDR3 loop is CASSDIWAQEAFF. CDR3 nucleotides: TGTGCCAGCAGTGACATATGGGCCCAAGAAGCTTTCTTT.

The chain employs TRBV7-9 and TRBJ2-1; a possible D gene is TRBD2 (5 bases). Looked up from germline, CDR1 is SEHNR and CDR2 is FQNEAQ (reference sequence). The CDR3 spans 15 residues. Trimming cost V 5 bases and J 6 bases, with 17 bases left between them. For the CDR3, the DNA is TGTGCCAGCAGCCTAACCACCGGGATAGGCAATGAGCAGTTCTTC. It encodes CASSLTTGIGNEQFF. Full variable domain (remainder filled in from reference TRBV7-9 and TRBJ2-1): DTGVSQNPRHKITKRGQNVTFRCDPISEHNRLYWYRQTLGQGPEFLTYFQNEAQLEKSRLLSDRFSAERPKGSFSTLEIQRTEQGDSAMYLCASSLTTGIGNEQFFGPGTRLTVL.

The gene calls are TRBV7-2 and TRBJ2-2; 8 nucleotides line up with TRBD2. The CDR3 runs 16 residues. Germline CDR1 and CDR2: SGHTA and FQGNSA. V lost 5 bases, J lost 4 bases, and 9 bases stayed unmatched. The CDR3 here is CASSHIAGWGTGELFF. The CDR3 DNA reads TGTGCCAGCAGCCATATAGCGGGGTGGGGCACCGGGGAGCTGTTTTTT.

V usage is TRBV15 and J usage is TRBJ1-2; D not resolved. This CDR3 is built from 14 residues. CDR1 and CDR2 from the germline V gene are LNHNV and YYDKDF (reference sequence). The V and J ends lost 0 bases and 4 bases respectively, with 9 bases between them. CDR3 region: CATSRELGGYGYTF. The CDR3 coding sequence is TGTGCCACCAGCAGAGAATTAGGCGGCTATGGCTACACCTTC.

This clone occurred a few times. The J gene is TRBJ2-7, the V gene TRBV10-1, with 8 bases identical to TRBD1. V was clipped by 5 bases and J by 7 bases; unmatched bases: 10. The CDR3 loop spans 14 amino acids. Per the germline V gene, CDR1 is WNHNN and CDR2 is SYGVQD (reference sequence). The CDR3 sequence: CASSRQGAPGEQYF. The CDR3 DNA is TGCGCCAGCAGTCGTCAGGGGGCGCCCGGGGAGCAGTACTTC.

The chain's CDR3 is CASSIIQNYNSPLHF. CDR3 bases: TGTGCCAGTAGTATAATACAGAACTATAATTCACCCCTCCACTTT. This chain connects TRBV19 to TRBJ1-6; D call uncertain. The germline V and J ends were trimmed by 2 bases and 3 bases, with 8 bases remaining between them. CDR1 and CDR2 (germline): LNHDA, SQIVND (reference sequence). The CDR3 consists of 15 residues.

This clone has a handful of counts. J is TRBJ1-5 and V is TRBV12-5; 7 nucleotides match TRBD1. This CDR3 comprises 18 residues. Germline V gene sequence: CDR1 LGHNT, CDR2 FRNRAP. J lost 0 bases, V lost 4 bases, and 12 bases had no gene match. CDR3 nucleotides: TGTGCTAGTGGTTGGACTGGACAGGACCCGTATAGCAATCAGCCCCAGCATTTT. It translates to CASGWTGQDPYSNQPQHF.

This clone was detected only once. The rearrangement uses TRBV19 and TRBJ1-2; 10 bases agree with TRBD1. The CDR3 runs to 14 residues. Unmatched junction bases numbered 5, after V lost 7 bases and J lost 3 bases. Per germline, CDR1 LNHDA and CDR2 SQIVND (reference sequence). The CDR3 nucleotides are TGTGCCAGTACCGAGACAGGGGGCGACTATGGCTACACCTTC. It translates to CASTETGGDYGYTF.

This clone has more than one count but fewer than ten. The chain uses TRBV2 and TRBJ1-5; TRBD1 matches 7 bases. This CDR3 comprises 14 residues. V shed 6 bases, J shed 4 bases, and the junction held 6 bases outside the gene matches. The germline CDR1 and CDR2 sequences are SNHLY and FYNNEI. The DNA of the CDR3 is TGTGCCAGCAGGGGACAGAGCACTAATCAGCCCCAGCATTTT. Its translation is CASRGQSTNQPQHF.

Remarks on this clone: The junction departs from the called germline gene at one end, perhaps through a read error. The gene calls are TRBV19 and TRBJ1-2; D is uncertain. The CDR3 has 12 amino acids. Germline values: CDR1 LNHDA, CDR2 SQIVND (reference sequence). This CDR3 reads CASRTFNSGYTF. The DNA of the CDR3 is TGTGCCAGCAGGACTTTCAACTCTGGCTACACCTTC.

This clone was observed a handful of times. This chain uses TRBV2 with TRBJ1-5; 7 bases align to TRBD1. Germline trimming cut 6 bases from V and 3 bases from J; bases unmatched to any gene: 2. The germline CDR1 and CDR2 sequences are SNHLY and FYNNEI. The CDR3 loop spans 13 amino acids. The CDR3 region has the DNA TGTGCCAGCAGGGGACAGCTCAATCAGCCCCAGCATTTT. It yields the protein CASRGQLNQPQHF.

The V gene is TRBV5-5, the J gene TRBJ1-6; 11 positions match TRBD1. This CDR3 has 18 amino acids. CDR1 and CDR2 from the germline V gene are SGHKS and YYEKEE (reference sequence). Trimming removed 3 bases from V and 7 bases from J; junction bases left unmatched: 12. CDR3 nucleotides: TGTGCCAGCAGCTGGATGTTCGGACAGGGGGCGGTCAATTCACCCCTCCACTTT. Translating it yields CASSWMFGQGAVNSPLHF.

V gene TRBV27 combines with J gene TRBJ1-2; D might be TRBD1 (6 bases). There are 14 residues in the CDR3. V lost 6 bases and J lost 6, with 17 bases in between. CDR1 and CDR2 (germline): MNHEY, SMNVEV (reference sequence). In nucleotides, the CDR3 is TGTGCCAGCAGAACCAACAGGGAATTGAATGGCTACACCTTC. This translates into CASRTNRELNGYTF.

In this sample, this clone turned up a few times. The chain is built from TRBV9 and TRBJ2-2; a weak D match, TRBD2 (6 bases). Trimming pared 0 bases from V and 2 bases from J, leaving 8 bases between. Germline-derived CDR1 and CDR2 are SGDLS and YYNGEE. This CDR3 is built from 15 residues. CDR3 DNA: TGTGCCAGCAGCGTAGCGGGGGAAAACACCGGGGAGCTGTTTTTT. This encodes CASSVAGENTGELFF. The variable domain in full, with the rest retrieved from reference TRBV9 and TRBJ2-2, is DSGVTQTPKHLITATGQRVTLRCSPRSGDLSVYWYQQSLDQGLQFLIQYYNGEERAKGNILERFSAQQFPDLHSELNLSSLELGDSALYFCASSVAGENTGELFFGEGSRLTVL.

This chain connects TRBV4-2 to TRBJ1-6; a weak D match, TRBD1 (6 bases). Germline V gene sequence: CDR1 LGHNA, CDR2 YNFKEQ. The V end was cut by 4 bases, the J end by 3 bases, with 16 bases between. This CDR3 spans 17 amino acids. The CDR3 region is CASSPPSDRSYNSPLHF. In DNA form, the CDR3 reads TGTGCCAGCAGCCCCCCTTCGGACAGAAGCTATAATTCACCCCTCCACTTT.

The chain has TRBV5-1 and TRBJ1-4; D is ambiguous. The V and J ends lost 4 bases and 11 bases respectively, with 12 bases between them. The CDR3 length is 12 residues. The germline gives CDR1 SGHRS, CDR2 YFSETQ. CDR3 sequence (DNA): TGCGCCAGCAGCCCTGGGGAGAGGAAACTGTTTTTT. Translating it yields CASSPGERKLFF. Looking up the rest from reference TRBV5-1 and TRBJ1-4 gives the full variable domain: KAGVTQTPRYLIKTRGQQVTLSCSPISGHRSVSWYQQTPGQGLQFLFEYFSETQRNKGNFPGRFSGRQFSNSRSEMNVSTLELGDSALYLCASSPGERKLFFGSGTQLSVL.

The chain has TRBV2 and TRBJ2-7; D might be TRBD1 (5 bases). The CDR3 has 12 amino acids. Germline V gene data show CDR1 as SNHLY and CDR2 as FYNNEI. Trimming took 2 bases from V and 6 from J, leaving 8 bases between them. The DNA of the CDR3 is TGTGCCAGCAGTGAACTGGACACCGAGCAGTACGTC. Translated, it gives CASSELDTEQYV.

The rearrangement joins TRBV28 to TRBJ2-7, with a possible D match to TRBD1 (6 bases). Per the germline V gene, CDR1 is MDHEN and CDR2 is SYDVKM. V was trimmed by 3 bases and J by 7 bases, leaving 10 bases between them. The CDR3 loop spans 12 amino acids. The CDR3: CASSFPGQEQYV. For the CDR3, the DNA is TGTGCCAGCAGTTTTCCTGGACAGGAGCAGTACGTC.

The V and J genes are TRBV5-1 and TRBJ1-5; D is perhaps TRBD1 (5 bases). This CDR3 is built from 16 residues. The V and J ends lost 4 bases and 0 bases respectively, with 14 bases between them. Germline values: CDR1 SGHRS, CDR2 YFSETQ. The CDR3 DNA sequence: TGCGCCAGCAGCCCCGGGGGGTCAGGTAGCAATCAGCCCCAGCATTTT. It codes for CASSPGGSGSNQPQHF.